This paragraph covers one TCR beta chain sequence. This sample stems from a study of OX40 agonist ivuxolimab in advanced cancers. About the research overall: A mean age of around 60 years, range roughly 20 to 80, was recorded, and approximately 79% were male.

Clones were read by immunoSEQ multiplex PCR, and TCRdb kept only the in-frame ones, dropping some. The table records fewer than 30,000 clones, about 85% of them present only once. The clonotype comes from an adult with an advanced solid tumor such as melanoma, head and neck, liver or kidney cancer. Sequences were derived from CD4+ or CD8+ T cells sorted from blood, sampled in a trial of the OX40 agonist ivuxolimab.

DNA of the CDR3: TGTGCCAGCCACAGGACTAAACAAGAGACCCAGTACTTC. This gives the protein CASHRTKQETQYF. V is TRBV6-6 and J is TRBJ2-5; TRBD2 might be the D (6 bases). The CDR3 totals 13 residues. V dropped 8 bases and J dropped 2 bases, with 12 bases sitting between them. Germline V gene data show CDR1 as MNHNY and CDR2 as SVGAGI (reference sequence).